The T cell receptor (beta chain) described here comes from a study of follicular helper T cells after annual influenza vaccination (TCRdb year 2017). Regarding the complete study: Blood was drawn on days 0, 7 and 28 after each seasonal influenza vaccination. Samples from 2013-2014 were cryopreserved, whereas samples from 2015 were processed immediately after collection. One week after vaccination, a second recruited cohort of roughly twelve subjects (Table S1) displayed a similar ICOS+CD38+ cTfh response. To look at recall of cTfh clones, some subjects were tracked through successive annual vaccinations covering the 2013-2014, 2014-2015 and 2015-2016 seasons. Multi-year samples were available for six subjects, with four spanning two vaccination seasons and two spanning three seasons.

The sample's time point label is to be understood as: 2014-2015 season, pre-vaccination. Seasonal inactivated influenza vaccine (Fluvarix) was administered to adults, and sorted blood CD4 subsets were tracked by TCRB sequencing before and after vaccination. To be eligible, subjects had to live in the community and must not have received influenza vaccine in the previous 6 months. Influenza vaccine contraindications, substance abuse, HIV/AIDS, active malignancy, immunomodulatory medication and active illness such as respiratory infection were included among the exclusion criteria. At each time point, somewhere between 40 and 100 mL of blood was taken. Circulating Tfh were defined as non-naive CD4+CXCR5+PD-1+ cells and sorted into ICOS+CD38+ and ICOS-CD38- fractions. Ficoll-Paque PLUS or SepMate separation was used to isolate PBMC. Before DNA extraction, cell subsets were sorted from PBMC on a BD FACS Aria.

Points on this clone: Its antigen is currently not known. Within one base of it there is no much larger clone, and no base qualities were kept.

V loses 3 bases, J loses 2 bases, and the germline ends lie 17 bases apart. The CDR3 holds 17 amino acids from the cysteine to the phenylalanine. The kept DNA is CDR3 alone, 51 bases in frame from the first base. According to the germline V gene (reference sequence), CDR1 reads LNHDA and CDR2 reads SQIVND. Overall results and qualifications from the work: Because only 10-20% of the analyzed cells gave productive TCRB sequences, there was no way to sample rare clonotypes. ICOS+CD38+ cTfh clonality correlated with the frequency of that population, and its change correlated with the change in circulating plasmablast frequency. A recurrent oligoclonal ICOS+CD38+ cTfh response containing tetramer and AIM influenza-specific clonotypes was recalled by successive annual vaccinations. Day 7 ICOS+CD38+ clones were most often found later in ICOS-CD38- cTfh, suggesting that subset may serve as a memory reservoir.

The method was the immunoSEQ multiplex PCR assay. Adaptive Biotechnologies handled the TCRB amplification, library preparation, sequencing and preliminary bioinformatics at Survey level resolution. TCRB sequencing used multiplex PCR amplification of genomic DNA from sorted cTfh populations. Regarding the original processing steps: In R, clonality was calculated as 1 minus the normalized Shannon entropy, and the Gini index was computed using the R package ineq. Overlap score was defined as the summed counts of shared sequences divided by the total counts of all sequences in both compared samples. Significance of shared clonotypes was assessed by Fisher's exact test, with a theoretical repertoire of 10^7 TCRB sequences assumed. Here the immuneACCESS table is served through TCRdb, limited to in-frame sequences with V and J called. Missing clones are a known gap in these copies; in checked studies unresolved V genes cover under half, and the rest lacks a known reason. From that table come the V and J calls and clone size; the DNA was used to work out D and trimming. This sample comprises 2,000 to 3,000 clones, around nine tenths of them detected only once. About 3% of the sample comes from the top ten.

The input for sequencing was CXCR5+ CD38+ circulating T follicular helper cells from blood, taken on the day of influenza vaccination. The meaning of the sample's cell subset or site label: circulating Tfh, non-naive CD4+CXCR5+PD-1+ (ICOS+CD38+ or ICOS-CD38-). The sequence was collected from an adult who received the influenza vaccine. The chain employs TRBV19 and TRBJ1-5; perhaps TRBD1 is the D gene, with 6 bases matching. The CDR3 protein is CASSIFGGRVGNQPQHF. The DNA reads TGTGCCAGTAGTATTTTCGGGGGGCGGGTGGGCAATCAGCCCCAGCATTTT.